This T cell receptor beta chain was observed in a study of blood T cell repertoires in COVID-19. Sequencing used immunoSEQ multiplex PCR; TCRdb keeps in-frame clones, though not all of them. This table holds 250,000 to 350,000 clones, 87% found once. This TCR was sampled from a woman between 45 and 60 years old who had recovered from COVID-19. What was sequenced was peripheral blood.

CDR3 protein: CASSSGTVMNTEAFF. In DNA, the CDR3 is TGTGCCAGCAGTTCCGGAACAGTGATGAACACTGAAGCTTTCTTT. The genes are TRBV28 and TRBJ1-1; no clear D gene. The V gene lost 4 bases and the J gene lost 0 bases, with 12 bases spanning the gap. Germline CDR1 MDHEN, CDR2 SYDVKM. The CDR3 consists of 15 residues.